This TCR beta chain appears in the sequencing data of a study of CD8+ T cells in alopecia areata. In the study overall: Those receiving the skin were roughly 6-11-week-old female C3H/HeJ mice, whose grafts came from approximately 6-12-month-old C3H/HeJ donors with spontaneous alopecia. Findings and caveats of the study: TCR sharing was clearer in mice than between patients, perhaps partly owing to patient HLA diversity. Lesional tissue from the scalp (especially in alopecia totalis/universalis) showed higher clonality than normal scalp.

Concerning this clone: Its antigen remains unknown. Gene names follow the mouse nomenclature. The read comes to an end 4 residues before the CDR3 does, leaving the germline J gene to fill in the end.

Time point given: mouse skin 6 weeks after grafting, around onset of hair loss. Investigators isolated RNA and reverse transcribed it into cDNA to act as the sequencing template. Clones were sequenced by immunoSEQ multiplex PCR, and TCRdb holds only the in-frame ones, with some missing. This sample carries some 6,000 clones, none of them present only once. From germline, CDR1 is NNHNN and CDR2 SYGAGS (reference sequence). CDR3 length equals 14 residues. Trimming cost V 1 base and J 0 bases, with 7 bases left between them. J is TRBJ1-1 and V is TRBV13-2; a weak D match, TRBD1 (5 bases). This sequence originates from a C3H/HeJ mouse with alopecia areata. The strain's MHC type: H2-k. The starting material was skin, obtained at week 6. CDR3 in amino acids: CASGDLTANTEVFF. CDR3 bases read: TGTGCCAGCGGTGATCTGACAGCAAACACA.